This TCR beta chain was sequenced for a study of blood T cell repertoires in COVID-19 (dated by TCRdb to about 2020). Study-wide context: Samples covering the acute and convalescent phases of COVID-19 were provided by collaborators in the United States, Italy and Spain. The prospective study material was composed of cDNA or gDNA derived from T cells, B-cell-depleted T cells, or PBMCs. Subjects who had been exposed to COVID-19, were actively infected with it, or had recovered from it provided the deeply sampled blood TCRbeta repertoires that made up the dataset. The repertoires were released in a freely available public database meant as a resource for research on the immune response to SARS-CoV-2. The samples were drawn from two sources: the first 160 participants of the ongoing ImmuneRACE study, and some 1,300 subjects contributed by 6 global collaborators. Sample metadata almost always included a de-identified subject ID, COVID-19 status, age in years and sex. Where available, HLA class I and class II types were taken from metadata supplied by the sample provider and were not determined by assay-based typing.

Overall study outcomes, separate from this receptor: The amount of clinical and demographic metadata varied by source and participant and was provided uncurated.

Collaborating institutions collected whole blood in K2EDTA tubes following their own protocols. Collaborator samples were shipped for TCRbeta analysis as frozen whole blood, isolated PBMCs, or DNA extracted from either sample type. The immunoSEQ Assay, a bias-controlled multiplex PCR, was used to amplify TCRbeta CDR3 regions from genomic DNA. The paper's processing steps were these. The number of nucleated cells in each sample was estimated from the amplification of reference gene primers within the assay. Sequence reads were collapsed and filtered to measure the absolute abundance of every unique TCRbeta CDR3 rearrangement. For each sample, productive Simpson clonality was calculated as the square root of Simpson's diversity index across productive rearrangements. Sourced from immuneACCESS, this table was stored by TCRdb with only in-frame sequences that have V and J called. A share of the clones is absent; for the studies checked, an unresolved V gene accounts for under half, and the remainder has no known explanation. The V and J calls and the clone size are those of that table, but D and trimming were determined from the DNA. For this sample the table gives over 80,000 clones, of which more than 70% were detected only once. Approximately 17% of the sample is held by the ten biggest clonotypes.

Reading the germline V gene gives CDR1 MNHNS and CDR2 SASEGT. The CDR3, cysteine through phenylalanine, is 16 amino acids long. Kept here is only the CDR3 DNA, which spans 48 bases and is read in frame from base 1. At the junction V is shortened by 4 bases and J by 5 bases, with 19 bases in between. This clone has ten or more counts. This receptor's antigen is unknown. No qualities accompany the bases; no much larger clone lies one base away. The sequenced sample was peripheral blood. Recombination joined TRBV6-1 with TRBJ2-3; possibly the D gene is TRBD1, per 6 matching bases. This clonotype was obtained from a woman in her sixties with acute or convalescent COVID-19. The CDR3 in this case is CASSALDSQEGDTQYF. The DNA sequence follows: TGTGCCAGCAGTGCCTTGGACAGTCAGGAAGGAGATACGCAGTATTTT.